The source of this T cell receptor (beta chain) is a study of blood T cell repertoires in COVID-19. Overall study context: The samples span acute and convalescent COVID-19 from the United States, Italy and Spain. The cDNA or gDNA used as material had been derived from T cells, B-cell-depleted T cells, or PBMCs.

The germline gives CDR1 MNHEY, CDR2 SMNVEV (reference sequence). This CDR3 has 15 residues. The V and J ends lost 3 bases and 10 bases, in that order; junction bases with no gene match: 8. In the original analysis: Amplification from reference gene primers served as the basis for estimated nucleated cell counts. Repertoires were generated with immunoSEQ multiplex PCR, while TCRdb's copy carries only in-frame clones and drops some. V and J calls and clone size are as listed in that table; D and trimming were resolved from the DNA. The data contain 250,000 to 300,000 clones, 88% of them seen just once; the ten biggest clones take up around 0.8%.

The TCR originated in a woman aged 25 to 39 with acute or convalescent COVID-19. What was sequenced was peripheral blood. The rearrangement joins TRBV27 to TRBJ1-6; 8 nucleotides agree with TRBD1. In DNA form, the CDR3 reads TGTGCCAGCAGTTTTTCGGACAGGGAGAGATCACCCCTCCACTTT. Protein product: CASSFSDRERSPLHF.